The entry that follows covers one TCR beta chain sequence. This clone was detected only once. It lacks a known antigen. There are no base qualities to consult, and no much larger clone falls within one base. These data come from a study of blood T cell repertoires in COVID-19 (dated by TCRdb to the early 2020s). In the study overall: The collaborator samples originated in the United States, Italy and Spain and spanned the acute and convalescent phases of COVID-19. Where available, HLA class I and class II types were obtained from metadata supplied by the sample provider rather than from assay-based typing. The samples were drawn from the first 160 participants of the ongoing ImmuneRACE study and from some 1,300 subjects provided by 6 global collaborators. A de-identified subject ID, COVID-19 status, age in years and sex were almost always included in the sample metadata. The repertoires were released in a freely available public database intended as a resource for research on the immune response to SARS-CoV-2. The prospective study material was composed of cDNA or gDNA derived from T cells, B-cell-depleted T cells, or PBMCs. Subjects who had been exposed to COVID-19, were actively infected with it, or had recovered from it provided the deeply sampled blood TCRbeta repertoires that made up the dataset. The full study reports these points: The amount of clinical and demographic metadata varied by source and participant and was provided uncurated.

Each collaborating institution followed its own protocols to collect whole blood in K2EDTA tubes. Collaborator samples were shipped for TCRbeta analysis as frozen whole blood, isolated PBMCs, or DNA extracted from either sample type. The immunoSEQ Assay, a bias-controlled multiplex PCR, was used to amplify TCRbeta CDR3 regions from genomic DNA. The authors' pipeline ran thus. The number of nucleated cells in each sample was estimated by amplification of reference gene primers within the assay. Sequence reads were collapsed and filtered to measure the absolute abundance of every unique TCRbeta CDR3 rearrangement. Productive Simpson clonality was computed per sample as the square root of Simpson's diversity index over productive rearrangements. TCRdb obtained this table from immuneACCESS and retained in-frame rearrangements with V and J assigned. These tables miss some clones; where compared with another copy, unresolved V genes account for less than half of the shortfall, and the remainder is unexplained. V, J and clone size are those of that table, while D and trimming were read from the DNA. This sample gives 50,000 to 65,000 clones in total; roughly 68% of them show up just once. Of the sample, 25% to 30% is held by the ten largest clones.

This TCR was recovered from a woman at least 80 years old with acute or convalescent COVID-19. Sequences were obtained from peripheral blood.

The nucleotide sequence is given as TGCAGCGTTTCGACTAGCGACCAAGAGACCCAGTACTTC. Protein translation: CSVSTSDQETQYF. The rearranged segments are TRBV29-1 and TRBJ2-5, with 8 bases aligning to TRBD2. The CDR1 and CDR2 encoded by the germline V gene are SQVTM and ANQGSEA. V lost 5 bases and J lost 0 bases, and the count of bases not matched to a germline gene is 2. Its CDR3 holds 13 amino acids, cysteine through phenylalanine. Only the CDR3 portion is preserved as DNA: 39 bases, with reading frame beginning at the first base.